This T cell receptor (beta chain) derives from a study of cytotoxic CD8 clonotypes in ibrutinib-treated CLL. Study context: Response samples were obtained once patients had received a median approximately 11 months of treatment, range 6 to 36.

Study results and caveats: Treatment saw public clonotypes, which were uncommon, either contract or stay stable.

Data came from immunoSEQ multiplex PCR; TCRdb stores just in-frame clones and leaves some out. The sample lists approximately 300,000 clones; around four fifths were seen once. V gave up 8 bases and J gave up 0 bases, with 20 bases separating them. The CDR3 extends over 18 amino acids. Germline V gene sequence: CDR1 PRHDT, CDR2 FYEKMQ (reference sequence). As for this clone: Its antigen is unidentified.

The sample consisted of PBMCs, taken before ibrutinib treatment. This sequence originates from a human donor with chronic lymphocytic leukemia. J is TRBJ2-6 and V is TRBV13; no definite D call. CDR3 loop: CASARWAGVFSGANVLTF. The CDR3 DNA follows: TGTGCCAGCGCCCGGTGGGCAGGTGTTTTCTCTGGGGCCAACGTCCTGACTTTC.